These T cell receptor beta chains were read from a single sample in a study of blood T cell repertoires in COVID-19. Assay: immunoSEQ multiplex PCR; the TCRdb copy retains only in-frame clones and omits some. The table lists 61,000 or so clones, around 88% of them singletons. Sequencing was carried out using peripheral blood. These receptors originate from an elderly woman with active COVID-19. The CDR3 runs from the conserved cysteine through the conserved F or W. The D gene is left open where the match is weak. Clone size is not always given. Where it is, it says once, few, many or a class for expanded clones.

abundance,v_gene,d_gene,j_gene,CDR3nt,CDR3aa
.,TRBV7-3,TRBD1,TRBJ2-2,TGTGCCAGCAGCCCGCAGGGGGCGGTAACCGGGGAGCTGTTTTTT,CASSPQGAVTGELFF
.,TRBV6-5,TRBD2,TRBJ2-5,TGTGCCAGCAGTTACTCGAGTCGGGGGGGGGAGACCCAGTACTTC,CASSYSSRGGETQYF
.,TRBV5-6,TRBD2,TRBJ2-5,TGTGCCAGCAGCTGGGTAGCGGGGAACCAAGAGACCCAGTACTTC,CASSWVAGNQETQYF
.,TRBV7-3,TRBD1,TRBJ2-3,TGTGCCAGCAGCCGCAGGGGGAGAGATACGCAGTATTTT,CASSRRGRDTQYF
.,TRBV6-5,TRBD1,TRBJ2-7,TGTGCCAGCAGCGGCTCAGGGGGCGGCGAGCAGTACTTC,CASSGSGGGEQYF
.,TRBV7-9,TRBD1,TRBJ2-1,TGTGCCAGCAGGGGCCGGGACAGCCCCTACAATGAGCAGTTCTTC,CASRGRDSPYNEQFF
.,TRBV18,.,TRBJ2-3,TGTGCCAGCTCAGTACAGGGTGTAAGCACAGATACGCAGTATTTT,CASSVQGVSTDTQYF
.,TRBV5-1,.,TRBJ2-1,TGCGCCAGCAGCTTGGCCAGGGGCCCCCTGTACAATGAGCAGTTCTTC,CASSLARGPLYNEQFF
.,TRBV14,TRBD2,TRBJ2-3,TGTGCCAGCAGCCAAGTGGGGCCGGGAGGTACGCAGTATTTT,CASSQVGPGGTQYF
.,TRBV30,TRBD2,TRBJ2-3,TGTGCCTGGAGATATAGCGGGGGATCAGATACGCAGTATTTT,CAWRYSGGSDTQYF
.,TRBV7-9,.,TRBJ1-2,TGTGCCAGCAGTAGCGCCGGGGAGGCTAACTATGGCTACACCTTC,CASSSAGEANYGYTF
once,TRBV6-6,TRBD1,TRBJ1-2,TGTGCCAGCAGTTACGCAGGGGGCGGCTATGGCTACACCTTC,CASSYAGGGYGYTF
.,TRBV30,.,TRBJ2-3,TGTGCCTGGAGTGTGGAGCTCACAGATACGCAGTATTTT,CAWSVELTDTQYF
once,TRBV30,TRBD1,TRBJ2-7,TGTGCCTGGAGTGTTAAGGGGGCCCACGAGCAGTACTTC,CAWSVKGAHEQYF
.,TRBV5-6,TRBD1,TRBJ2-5,TGTGCCAGCAGCCCCGGACAGGGCAGGCAAGAGACCCAGTACTTC,CASSPGQGRQETQYF
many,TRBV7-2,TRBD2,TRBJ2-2,TGTGCCAGCAGCTTAAAAGCGGGGGGAACCGGGGAGCTGTTTTTT,CASSLKAGGTGELFF
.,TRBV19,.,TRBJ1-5,TGTGCCACCTCTGTGGGGAGGTTCAATCAGCCCCAGCATTTT,CATSVGRFNQPQHF
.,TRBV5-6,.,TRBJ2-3,TGTGCCAGCAGCTTGGAGGGAGGGGGGACCACTAGCACAGATACGCAGTATTTT,CASSLEGGGTTSTDTQYF
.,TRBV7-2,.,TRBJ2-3,TGTGCCAGCAGCTTCTCCCGGGAAGATACGCAGTATTTT,CASSFSREDTQYF
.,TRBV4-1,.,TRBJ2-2,TGCGCCAGCAGCCAAGGGACAAGCACCGGGGAGCTGTTTTTT,CASSQGTSTGELFF
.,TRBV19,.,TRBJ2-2,TGTGCCAGTAGTATAGTGGGAGGTTATGGCGGGGAGCTGTTTTTT,CASSIVGGYGGELFF
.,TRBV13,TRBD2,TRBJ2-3,TGTGCCAGCAGCACGCGGACTAGCGGGGGGGAAGATACGCAGTATTTT,CASSTRTSGGEDTQYF
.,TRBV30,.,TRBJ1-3,TGTGCCTGGAGTGTTGGTGGCGGAAACACCATATATTTT,CAWSVGGGNTIYF
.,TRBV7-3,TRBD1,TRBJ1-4,TGTGCCAGCAGCCTCGACAGGGGGCGTGAAAAACTGTTTTTT,CASSLDRGREKLFF
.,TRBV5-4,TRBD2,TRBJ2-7,TGTGCCTCGTCGCGGGGGGGCCTTTACGAGCAGTACTTC,CASSRGGLYEQYF
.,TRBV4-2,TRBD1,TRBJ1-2,TGTGCCAGCAGCCAAGATCCTGAAGGGACAGGGATGAGCGGCTACACCTTC,CASSQDPEGTGMSGYTF
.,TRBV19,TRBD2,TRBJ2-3,TGTGCCAGTAGTATACTGGCGGGGGGAGGATATACGCAGTATTTT,CASSILAGGGYTQYF
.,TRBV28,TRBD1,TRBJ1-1,TGTGCCAGCAGACTCCGGGACAGGGGATCCGCTTTCTTT,CASRLRDRGSAFF
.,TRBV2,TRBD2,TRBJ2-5,TGTGCCAGCAGCTTCGGGGGGGCGGGAGAGACCCAGTACTTC,CASSFGGAGETQYF
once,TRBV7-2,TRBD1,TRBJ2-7,TGTGCCAGCAGCTACCGGACAGGGCCTAACGAGCAGTACTTC,CASSYRTGPNEQYF
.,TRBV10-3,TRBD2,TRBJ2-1,TGTGCCACTACCCTAGCGGGGTCCAACAATGAGCAGTTCTTC,CATTLAGSNNEQFF
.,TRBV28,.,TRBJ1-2,TGTGCCAGCAGTCCCACATTCCTTGGCTACACCTTC,CASSPTFLGYTF
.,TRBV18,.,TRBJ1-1,TGTGCCAGCTCACCAACCGGGCCCGGGGCGGGAACTGAAGCTTTCTTT,CASSPTGPGAGTEAFF
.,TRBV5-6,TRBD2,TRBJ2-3,TGTGCCAGCAGTTTGACTAGCGGGGTCACAGATACGCAGTATTTT,CASSLTSGVTDTQYF
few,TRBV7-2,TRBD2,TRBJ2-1,TGTGCCAGCAGTTCACCCGGGACTAGGATTGTGAATGAGCAGTTCTTC,CASSSPGTRIVNEQFF
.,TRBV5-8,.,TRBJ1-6,TGTGCCAGCAGCTTTGAGGCTTCACCCCTCCACTTT,CASSFEASPLHF
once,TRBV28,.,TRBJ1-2,TGTGCCAGCAGTTCCCTCACAGTACTCGGAGGCTACACCTTC,CASSSLTVLGGYTF
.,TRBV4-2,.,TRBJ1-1,TGTGCCAGCAGCCAGAGAGGGCACCGAGAGGACACTGAAGCTTTCTTT,CASSQRGHREDTEAFF
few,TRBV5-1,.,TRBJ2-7,TGCGCCAGCAGCTCGGGACACCTAGGGGATTACGAGCAGTACTTC,CASSSGHLGDYEQYF
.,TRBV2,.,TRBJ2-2,TGTGCCAGCAGTGAGAGGTTCGAGGGAACCGGGGAGCTGTTTTTT,CASSERFEGTGELFF
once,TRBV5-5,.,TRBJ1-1,TGTGCCAGCAGCTTTTCCGGGGAGACTGAAGCTTTCTTT,CASSFSGETEAFF
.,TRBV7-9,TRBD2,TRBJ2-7,TGTGCCAGCAGCTCAGCGGGGGGGCTCGAGCAGTACTTC,CASSSAGGLEQYF
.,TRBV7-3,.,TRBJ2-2,TGTGCCAGCAGCCGCTCGGGACTGTCGAACACCGGGGAGCTGTTTTTT,CASSRSGLSNTGELFF
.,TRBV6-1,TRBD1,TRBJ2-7,TGTGCCAGCAGTGAAAGATTCGGGACAGGGAGTTACGAGCAGTACTTC,CASSERFGTGSYEQYF
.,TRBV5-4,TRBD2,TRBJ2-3,TGTGCCAGCAGGGAACTAGCGGGGGTGGATACGCAGTATTTT,CASRELAGVDTQYF
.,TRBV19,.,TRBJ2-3,TGTGCCAGCCACAGGTTTGGGAGCACAGATACGCAGTATTTT,CASHRFGSTDTQYF
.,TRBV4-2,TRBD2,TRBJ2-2,TGTGCCAGCAGCCATAGCGGGGGCGTTAACACCGGGGAGCTGTTTTTT,CASSHSGGVNTGELFF
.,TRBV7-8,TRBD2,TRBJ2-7,TGTGCCAGCAGCCAAGATCGACTAGCGGGGGCTTCGAAACTCTACGAGCAGTACTTC,CASSQDRLAGASKLYEQYF
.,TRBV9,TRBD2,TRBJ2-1,TGTGCCAGCAGCGATCAGCGGGGGGGCGGTGAGCAGTTCTTC,CASSDQRGGGEQFF
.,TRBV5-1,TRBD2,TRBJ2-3,TGCGCCAGCAGCTTACGGGGGGGAACAGATACGCAGTATTTT,CASSLRGGTDTQYF
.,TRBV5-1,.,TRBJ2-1,TGCGCCAGCAGCCAGGGGTCTCCCGACTACAATGAGCAGTTCTTC,CASSQGSPDYNEQFF
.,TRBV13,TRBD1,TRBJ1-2,TGTGCCAGCAGCGCCGCCCTGACAGGGGCCTATGGCTACACCTTC,CASSAALTGAYGYTF
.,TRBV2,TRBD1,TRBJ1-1,TGTGCCAGCACTCGGGACAGAAGGGATTTTAACACTGAAGCTTTCTTT,CASTRDRRDFNTEAFF